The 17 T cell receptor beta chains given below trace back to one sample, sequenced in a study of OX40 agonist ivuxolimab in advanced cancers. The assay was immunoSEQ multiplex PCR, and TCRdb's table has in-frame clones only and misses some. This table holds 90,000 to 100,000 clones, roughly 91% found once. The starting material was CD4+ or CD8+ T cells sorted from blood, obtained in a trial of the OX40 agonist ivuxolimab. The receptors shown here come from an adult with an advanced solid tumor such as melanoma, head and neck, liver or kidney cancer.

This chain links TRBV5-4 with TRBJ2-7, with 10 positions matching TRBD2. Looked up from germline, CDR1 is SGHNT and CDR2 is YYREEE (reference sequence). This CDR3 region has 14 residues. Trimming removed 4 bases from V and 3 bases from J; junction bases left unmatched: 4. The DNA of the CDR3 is TGTGCCAGCAGCCAGCGGGAGGGCCTCTACGAGCAGTACTTC. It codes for CASSQREGLYEQYF.

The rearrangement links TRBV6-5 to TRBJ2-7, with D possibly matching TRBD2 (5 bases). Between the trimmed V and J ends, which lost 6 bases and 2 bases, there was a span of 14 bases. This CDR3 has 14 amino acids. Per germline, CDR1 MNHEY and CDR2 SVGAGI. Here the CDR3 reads CASSRGGTPYEQYF. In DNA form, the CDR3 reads TGTGCCAGCAGCCGAGGAGGAACCCCCTACGAGCAGTACTTC.

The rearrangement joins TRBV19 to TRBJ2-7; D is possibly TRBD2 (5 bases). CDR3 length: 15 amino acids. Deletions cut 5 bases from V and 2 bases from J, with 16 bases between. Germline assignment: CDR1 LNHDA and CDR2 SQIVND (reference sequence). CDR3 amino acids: CASSLGVDGPYEQYF. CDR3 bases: TGTGCCAGTAGTCTGGGAGTCGACGGCCCCTACGAGCAGTACTTC.

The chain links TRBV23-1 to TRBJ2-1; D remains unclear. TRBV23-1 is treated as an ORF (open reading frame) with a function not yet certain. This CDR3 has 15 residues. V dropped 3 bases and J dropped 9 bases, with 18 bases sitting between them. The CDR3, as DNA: TGCGCCAGCAGTCACCGAAAGCGCTGCCGCGTTGAGCAGTTCTTC. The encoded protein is CASSHRKRCRVEQFF.

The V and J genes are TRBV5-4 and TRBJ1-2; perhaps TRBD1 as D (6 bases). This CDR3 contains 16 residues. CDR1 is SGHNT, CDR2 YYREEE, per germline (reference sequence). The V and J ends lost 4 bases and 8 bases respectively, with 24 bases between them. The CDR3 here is CASSPGGGKGRGGYTF. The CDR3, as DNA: TGTGCCAGCAGCCCCGGGGGGGGCAAAGGTAGAGGCGGCTACACCTTC.

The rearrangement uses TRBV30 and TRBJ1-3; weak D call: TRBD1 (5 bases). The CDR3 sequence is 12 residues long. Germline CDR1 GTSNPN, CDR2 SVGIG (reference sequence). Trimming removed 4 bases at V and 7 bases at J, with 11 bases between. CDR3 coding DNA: TGTGCCTGGACCCCTGGGGGGAACACCATATATTTT. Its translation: CAWTPGGNTIYF.

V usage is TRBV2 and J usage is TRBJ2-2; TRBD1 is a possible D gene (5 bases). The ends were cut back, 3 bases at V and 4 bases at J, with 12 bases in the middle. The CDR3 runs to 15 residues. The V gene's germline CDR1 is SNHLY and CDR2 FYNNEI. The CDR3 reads CASSEITGGTGELFF. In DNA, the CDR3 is TGTGCCAGCAGTGAGATAACAGGCGGCACCGGGGAGCTGTTTTTT.

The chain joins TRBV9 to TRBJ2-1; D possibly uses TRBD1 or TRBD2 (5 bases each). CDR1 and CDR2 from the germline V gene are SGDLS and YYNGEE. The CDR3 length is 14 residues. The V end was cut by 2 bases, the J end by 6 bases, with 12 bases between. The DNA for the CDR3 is TGTGCCAGCAGCGTGGGGGTCGTAGGCAATGAGCAGTTCTTC. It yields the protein CASSVGVVGNEQFF.

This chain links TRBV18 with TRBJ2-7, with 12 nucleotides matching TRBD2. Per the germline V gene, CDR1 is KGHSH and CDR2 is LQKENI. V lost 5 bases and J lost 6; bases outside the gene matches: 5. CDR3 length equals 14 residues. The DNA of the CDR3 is TGTGCCAGCTCAACGACTAGCGGGAGTAGCGAGCAGTACTTC. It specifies CASSTTSGSSEQYF.

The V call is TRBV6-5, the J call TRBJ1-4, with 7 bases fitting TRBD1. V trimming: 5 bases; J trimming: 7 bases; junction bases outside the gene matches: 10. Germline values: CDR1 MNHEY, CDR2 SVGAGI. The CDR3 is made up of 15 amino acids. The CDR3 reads CASSRSGTAAEKLFF. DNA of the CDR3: TGTGCCAGCAGTCGGTCCGGGACAGCGGCTGAAAAACTGTTTTTT.

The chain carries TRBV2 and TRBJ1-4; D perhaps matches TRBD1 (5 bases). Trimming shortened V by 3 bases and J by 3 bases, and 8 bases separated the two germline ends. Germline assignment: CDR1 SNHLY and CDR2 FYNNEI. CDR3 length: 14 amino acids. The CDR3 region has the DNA TGTGCCAGCAGTGATTCGGGGCCTAATGAAAAACTGTTTTTT. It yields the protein CASSDSGPNEKLFF.

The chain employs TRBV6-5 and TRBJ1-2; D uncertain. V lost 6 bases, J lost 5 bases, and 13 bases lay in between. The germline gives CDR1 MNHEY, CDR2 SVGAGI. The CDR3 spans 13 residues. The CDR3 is CASSIRVGYGYTF. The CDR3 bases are TGTGCCAGCAGCATAAGGGTGGGGTATGGCTACACCTTC.

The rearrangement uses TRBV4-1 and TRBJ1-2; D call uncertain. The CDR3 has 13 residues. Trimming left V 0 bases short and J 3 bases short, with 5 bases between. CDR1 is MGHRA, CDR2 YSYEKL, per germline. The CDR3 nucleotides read TGCGCCAGCAGCCAAGAAGGGCACTATGGCTACACCTTC. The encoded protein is CASSQEGHYGYTF.

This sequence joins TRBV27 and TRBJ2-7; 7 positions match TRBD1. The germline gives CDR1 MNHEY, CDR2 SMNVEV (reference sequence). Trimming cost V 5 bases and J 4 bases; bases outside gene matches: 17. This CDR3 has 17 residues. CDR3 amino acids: CASSASRQGIRRYEQYF. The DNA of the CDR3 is TGTGCCAGCAGTGCATCCCGACAGGGAATAAGAAGATACGAGCAGTACTTC.

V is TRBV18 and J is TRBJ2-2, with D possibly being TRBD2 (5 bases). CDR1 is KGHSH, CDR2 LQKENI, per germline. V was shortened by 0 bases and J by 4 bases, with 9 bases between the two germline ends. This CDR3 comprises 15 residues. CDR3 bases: TGTGCCAGCTCACCACCGTCGGGGTTCACCGGGGAGCTGTTTTTT. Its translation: CASSPPSGFTGELFF.

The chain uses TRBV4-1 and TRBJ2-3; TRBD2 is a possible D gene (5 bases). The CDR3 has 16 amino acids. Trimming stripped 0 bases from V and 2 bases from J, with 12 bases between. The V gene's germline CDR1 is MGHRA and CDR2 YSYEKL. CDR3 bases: TGCGCCAGCAGCCAAGATGGGAGTACGAACACAGATACGCAGTATTTT. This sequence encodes CASSQDGSTNTDTQYF.

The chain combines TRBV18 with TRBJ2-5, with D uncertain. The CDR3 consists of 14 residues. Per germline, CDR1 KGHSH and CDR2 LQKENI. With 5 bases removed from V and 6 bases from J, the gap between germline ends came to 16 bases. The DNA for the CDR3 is TGTGCCAGCTCATCTTGGGATAGAGCTCAGACCCAGTACTTC. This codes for CASSSWDRAQTQYF.